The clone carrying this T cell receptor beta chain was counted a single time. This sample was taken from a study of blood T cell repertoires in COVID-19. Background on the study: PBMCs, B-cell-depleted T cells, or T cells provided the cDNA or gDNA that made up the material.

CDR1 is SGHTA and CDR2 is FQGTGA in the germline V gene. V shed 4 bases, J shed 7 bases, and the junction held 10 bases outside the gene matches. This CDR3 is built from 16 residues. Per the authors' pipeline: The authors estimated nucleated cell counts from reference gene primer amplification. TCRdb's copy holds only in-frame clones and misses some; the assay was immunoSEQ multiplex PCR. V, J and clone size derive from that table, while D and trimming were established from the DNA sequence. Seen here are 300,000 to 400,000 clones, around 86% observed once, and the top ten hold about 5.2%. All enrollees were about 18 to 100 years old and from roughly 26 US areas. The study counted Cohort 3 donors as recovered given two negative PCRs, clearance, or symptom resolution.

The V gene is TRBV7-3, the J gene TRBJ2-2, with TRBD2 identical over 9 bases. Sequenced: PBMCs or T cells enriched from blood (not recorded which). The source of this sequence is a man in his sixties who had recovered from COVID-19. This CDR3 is CASSSSSGIPSGELFF. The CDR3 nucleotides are TGTGCCAGCAGCTCCTCTAGCGGGATACCGAGCGGGGAGCTGTTTTTT.